The 28 T cell receptor beta chains given below trace back to one sample, sequenced in a study of blood T cells in healthy people across ages (dated by TCRdb to about 2015). The protocol used for the library was 5' RACE. Sequencer: Illumina HiSeq 2500. The second PCR ran for about 6 to 12 cycles and used a J-beta primer mix along with a sample-barcoded 5' primer. The raw public data were reprocessed by TCRdb itself: fastp quality trimming at Q25, MiXCR clonotype calling, in-frame beta chains only. Identical CDR3 protein sequences are pooled into one entry, listed with their most common genes and DNA. The sample has more than 1,400,000 distinct CDR3 sequences on record, around 39% of them singletons. The ten most abundant clones make up roughly 8.2% of the sample. Sequencing was performed on blood. The receptors come from a woman between 18 and 29 years old in good health.

J is TRBJ2-2 and V is TRBV6-5, with 10 bases that match TRBD2. CDR3 length: 16 amino acids. Trimming removed 0 bases from V and 7 bases from J; junction bases left unmatched: 5. CDR1 is MNHEY and CDR2 is SVGAGI in the germline V gene. This chain's CDR3 is CASSYSLAGVVGELFF. The DNA of the CDR3 is TGTGCCAGCAGTTACTCGCTAGCGGGAGTGGTCGGGGAGCTGTTTTTT.

The chain recombines TRBV6-1 with TRBJ2-1; 7 nucleotides line up with TRBD1. The trim removed 1 base at V and 4 bases at J, leaving 4 bases unmatched. This CDR3 has 15 residues. Germline CDR1 is MNHNS and CDR2 is SASEGT. Here the CDR3 DNA reads TGTGCCAGCAGTGAAGTGCAGGGGGAATACAATGAGCAGTTCTTC. Protein sequence: CASSEVQGEYNEQFF.

Here the CDR3 DNA reads TGCGCCAGCAGCCACTTGACTGGTTCCGTACCCAATGAGCAGTTCTTC. It translates to CASSHLTGSVPNEQFF. The V call is TRBV4-1, the J call TRBJ2-1, with no clear D. The V and J ends lost 3 bases and 6 bases respectively, with 18 bases between them. Germline loops: CDR1 MGHRA, CDR2 YSYEKL. This CDR3 comprises 16 residues.

This chain joins TRBV6-2 or TRBV6-3 and TRBJ2-3; D remains ambiguous. Between the trimmed V and J ends, which lost 2 bases and 2 bases, there was a span of 11 bases. CDR3 length: 15 amino acids. Per germline, CDR1 MNHEY and CDR2 SVGEGT. This CDR3 reads CASSYSARHTDTQYF. In DNA, the CDR3 is TGTGCCAGCAGTTACAGCGCCAGACACACAGATACGCAGTATTTT.

J is TRBJ2-7 and V is TRBV10-3; 8 bases are a match to TRBD1. The CDR3 contains 16 residues. The germline V gene encodes CDR1 ENHRY and CDR2 SYGVKD. Unmatched junction bases numbered 20, after V lost 8 bases and J lost 8 bases. The chain's CDR3 is CAIANKWGQEVDKQYF. The CDR3 DNA reads as TGTGCCATCGCAAACAAGTGGGGACAGGAGGTAGACAAGCAGTACTTC.

The J gene is TRBJ1-2, the V gene TRBV29-1; 7 bases match TRBD1. V was clipped by 5 bases and J by 0 bases; unmatched bases: 12. Germline V gene lookup returns CDR1 SQVTM and CDR2 ANQGSEA. This CDR3 region has 16 residues. CDR3 in amino acids: CSVLARDSAANYGYTF. The CDR3 region has the DNA TGCAGCGTTCTCGCCAGGGACAGTGCAGCTAACTATGGCTACACCTTC.

This clonotype was picked up many times. This sequence joins TRBV11-2 and TRBJ2-1; 10 bases are a match to TRBD2. Germline lookup yields CDR1 SGHAT and CDR2 FQNNGV. The V segment lost 4 bases and the J segment 5 bases; nucleotides outside the gene matches: 2. The length of the CDR3 is 14 residues. The CDR3 region is CASSSGTSDNEQFF. CDR3 coding DNA: TGTGCCAGCAGCTCCGGGACTAGCGACAATGAGCAGTTCTTC. Combining the CDR3 with reference TRBV11-2 and TRBJ2-1 gives the whole variable domain EAGVAQSPRYKIIEKRQSVAFWCNPISGHATLYWYQQILGQGPKLLIQFQNNGVVDDSQLPKDRFSAERLKGVDSTLKIQPAKLEDSAVYLCASSSGTSDNEQFFGPGTRLTVL.

The chain couples TRBV7-9 to TRBJ1-4; possible D gene TRBD1, 5 bases. Between the trimmed V and J ends, which lost 1 base and 6 bases, there was a span of 15 bases. CDR3 length: 16 amino acids. From germline, CDR1 is SEHNR and CDR2 FQNEAQ (reference sequence). CDR3 sequence reads: CASSLVLSREDEKLFF. Written as DNA, the CDR3 is TGTGCCAGCAGCTTAGTTCTATCCAGGGAGGATGAAAAACTGTTTTTT.

The gene calls are TRBV19 and TRBJ1-2; TRBD1 might be the D (5 bases). The CDR3 extends over 16 amino acids. CDR1 is LNHDA and CDR2 is SQIVND in the germline V gene (reference sequence). The V gene lost 6 bases and the J gene lost 0 bases, with 17 bases spanning the gap. CDR3 in amino acids: CASREPRTIANYGYTF. The CDR3 nucleotides are TGTGCCAGTAGAGAACCTCGGACAATCGCTAACTATGGCTACACCTTC. Together with reference TRBV19 and TRBJ1-2, the CDR3 gives the full variable domain: DGGITQSPKYLFRKEGQNVTLSCEQNLNHDAMYWYRQDPGQGLRLIYYSQIVNDFQKGDIAEGYSVSREKKESFPLTVTSAQKNPTAFYLCASREPRTIANYGYTFGSGTRLTVV.

This chain uses TRBV7-3 with TRBJ2-3; a possible D gene is TRBD2 (5 bases). Germline loops: CDR1 SGHTA, CDR2 FQGTGA. This CDR3 spans 14 amino acids. V was clipped by 6 bases and J by 6 bases, with 16 bases between them. This CDR3 is CASSTGAAADTQYF. CDR3 nucleotides: TGTGCCAGCAGTACCGGAGCAGCGGCGGATACGCAGTATTTT.

The chain carries TRBV27 and TRBJ1-2; no clear D gene. The V and J ends lost 8 bases and 0 bases respectively, with 16 bases between them. CDR3 size: 15 residues. Per germline, CDR1 MNHEY and CDR2 SMNVEV (reference sequence). The DNA for the CDR3 is TGTGCCAGCGCCGGGATCCGTGAAGCTAACTATGGCTACACCTTC. Encoded protein: CASAGIREANYGYTF.

V is TRBV4-1 and J is TRBJ1-4; D unclear. Germline assignment: CDR1 MGHRA and CDR2 YSYEKL. This CDR3 has 15 residues. V was cut by 0 bases and J by 10 bases, with 15 bases left in between. This CDR3 reads CASSQDSLRPGKLFF. CDR3 nucleotides: TGCGCCAGCAGCCAAGATTCCCTGCGACCCGGAAAACTGTTTTTT.

The rearrangement uses TRBV24-1 and TRBJ1-4, with D possibly being TRBD1 (6 bases). The V end lost 5 bases, the J end lost 8 bases, and 20 bases lay between the germline ends. Germline V CDR1 and CDR2: KGHDR, SFDVKD. The CDR3 contains 16 residues. Here the CDR3 reads CATSGQQGSASEKLFF. The CDR3 region has the DNA TGTGCCACCAGTGGACAACAGGGCTCGGCTTCGGAAAAACTGTTTTTT.

This clonotype was picked up a small number of times. The rearrangement uses TRBV3-1 and TRBJ1-2; D not resolved. Germline V gives CDR1 LGHDT, CDR2 YNNKEL (reference sequence). Between the trimmed V and J ends, which lost 0 bases and 4 bases, there was a span of 9 bases. The CDR3 covers 14 residues. The CDR3 nucleotides read TGTGCCAGCAGCCAAGAAGCAGAGGCCTATGGCTACACCTTC. Translation gives CASSQEAEAYGYTF.

The CDR3 DNA reads as TGCGCCAGCAGCTTGTTACCAAACAGGGGGCGAAGCTTTGCTAACTATGGCTACACCTTC. It encodes CASSLLPNRGRSFANYGYTF. This chain links TRBV5-1 with TRBJ1-2, with TRBD1 matching over 9 bases. The V segment lost 1 base and the J segment 0 bases; nucleotides outside the gene matches: 16. The CDR3 is made up of 20 amino acids. Germline CDR1 and CDR2: SGHRS and YFSETQ.

The rearrangement links TRBV20-1 to TRBJ2-7; possible D gene TRBD1, 6 bases. From germline, CDR1 is DFQATT and CDR2 SNEGSKA (reference sequence). The CDR3 sequence is 12 residues long. V lost 4 bases and J lost 9, with 16 bases in between. In nucleotides, the CDR3 is TGCAGTGCTACTCCGGACAGTGTCGGGCAGTACTTC. Its translation: CSATPDSVGQYF.

The chain recombines TRBV3-1 with TRBJ2-3; no definite D call. Germline lookup yields CDR1 LGHDT and CDR2 YNNKEL (reference sequence). Trimming removed 2 bases from V and 3 bases from J, with 12 bases in between. The CDR3 sequence is 15 residues long. The CDR3 DNA reads TGTGCCAGCAGCCAAACCCGAGCCGAGACAGATACGCAGTATTTT. Its translation: CASSQTRAETDTQYF.

This chain joins TRBV7-6 and TRBJ2-3; D is perhaps TRBD1 (7 bases). In germline, CDR1 is SGHVS, CDR2 FNYEAQ. V lost 0 bases, J lost 0 bases, and 13 bases lay in between. This CDR3 region has 17 residues. CDR3 nucleotides: TGTGCCAGCAGCTTAGCGTGGAGGGGGCCTAGCACAGATACGCAGTATTTT. This codes for CASSLAWRGPSTDTQYF.

The sample holds a few counts of this clonotype. V usage is TRBV11-2 and J usage is TRBJ2-3, with no clear D. V was cut by 2 bases and J by 0 bases, with 15 bases left in between. The germline V gene encodes CDR1 SGHAT and CDR2 FQNNGV. This CDR3 spans 17 amino acids. DNA for the CDR3: TGTGCCAGCAGCTTACGAATAAGTAGTGCAAGCACAGATACGCAGTATTTT. Protein: CASSLRISSASTDTQYF.

The rearrangement joins TRBV6-5 to TRBJ2-7; 8 bases fit TRBD1. The V gene end was trimmed by 6 bases and the J gene end by 1 base; junction bases not matched to a gene: 8. The CDR3 is made up of 15 amino acids. Looked up from germline, CDR1 is MNHEY and CDR2 is SVGAGI. CDR3 bases: TGTGCCAGCAGGACCGTGGGACAGGAGTCCTACGAGCAGTACTTC. Its protein is CASRTVGQESYEQYF.

This clonotype showed up just once. The chain has TRBV6-5 and TRBJ2-7; D is perhaps TRBD2 (6 bases). Between the trimmed V and J ends, which lost 0 bases and 7 bases, there was a span of 19 bases. Germline V gene sequence: CDR1 MNHEY, CDR2 SVGAGI. The CDR3 runs 16 residues. In nucleotides, the CDR3 is TGTGCCAGCAGTTACTCGTTGCCGGGATCCGGGGGAGAGCAGTACTTC. Translated: CASSYSLPGSGGEQYF.

The rearrangement uses TRBV7-9 and TRBJ1-6; D remains ambiguous. The V end was cut by 1 base, the J end by 13 bases, with 11 bases between. The CDR3 contains 13 residues. Germline V gene lookup returns CDR1 SEHNR and CDR2 FQNEAQ (reference sequence). CDR3 residues: CASSLDTAGPLHF. Written as DNA, the CDR3 is TGTGCCAGCAGCTTAGACACGGCCGGGCCCCTCCACTTT.

This clonotype was seen only a few times. J is TRBJ2-4 and V is TRBV20-1; D tentatively fits TRBD1 or TRBD2 (5 bases each). The J call could be wrong; TRBJ2-7 is a better fit for the DNA end. Germline V gene data show CDR1 as DFQATT and CDR2 as SNEGSKA (reference sequence). CDR3 length: 12 amino acids. The CDR3 reads CSARVGTREQYF. The CDR3 DNA follows: TGCAGTGCTAGAGTAGGGACCCGCGAGCAGTACTTC.

This clonotype was found a few times. The rearrangement uses TRBV10-3 and TRBJ2-7; possible D gene TRBD2, 7 bases. The length of the CDR3 is 13 residues. The germline V gene has CDR1 ENHRY and CDR2 SYGVKD. V gave up 4 bases and J gave up 7 bases, with 14 bases separating them. The CDR3: CAISGAGAGEQYF. CDR3 bases: TGTGCCATCAGTGGTGCGGGGGCGGGAGAGCAGTACTTC.

A few counts support this clonotype. The gene calls are TRBV28 and TRBJ1-5; the D is unclear. Germline CDR1 MDHEN, CDR2 SYDVKM. This CDR3 has 14 amino acids. Trimming took off 7 bases at V and 1 base at J, with 11 bases between the two ends. The CDR3 reads CASTFSRSNQPQHF. The CDR3 DNA reads TGTGCCAGCACCTTTTCTCGCAGCAATCAGCCCCAGCATTTT.

This clonotype was observed a few times. The V gene is TRBV2, the J gene TRBJ1-5, with a possible D match to TRBD1 (5 bases). The CDR3 contains 13 residues. CDR1 SNHLY and CDR2 FYNNEI come from the germline V gene. The germline V and J ends were trimmed by 6 bases and 4 bases, with 10 bases remaining between them. CDR3 loop: CASSRDFNQPQHF. CDR3 bases: TGTGCCAGCAGCCGGGACTTTAATCAGCCCCAGCATTTT.

This rearrangement joins TRBV4-1 to TRBJ1-1; the D is unclear. The V gene's germline CDR1 is MGHRA and CDR2 YSYEKL. Deletions cut 0 bases from V and 6 bases from J, with 11 bases between. The CDR3 covers 14 residues. CDR3 loop: CASSQDHMIPEAFF. CDR3 coding DNA: TGCGCCAGCAGCCAAGATCATATGATCCCTGAAGCTTTCTTT.

This clonotype has only a few counts. The gene calls are TRBV20-1 and TRBJ2-1, with TRBD2 identical over 10 bases. V lost 5 bases, J lost 7 bases, and 8 bases stayed unmatched. Germline V gives CDR1 DFQATT, CDR2 SNEGSKA (reference sequence). CDR3 length: 14 amino acids. CDR3 nucleotides: TGCAGTGCTCCGAGAGCGGGAGGGAGGAATGAGCAGTTCTTC. Its translation is CSAPRAGGRNEQFF.